This TCR beta chain was identified during a study of tumor-infiltrating lymphocytes in primary liver carcinoma. Study outcomes and limitations: Tumor top-250-clone fractions significantly exceeded those of blood (p = 0.039). Pairs comparing tumor with adjacent tissue or blood overlapped less than pairs drawn from tumor regions. Researchers report that only about 7-24% of top clones turned up in all five tumor regions.

CDR3 length: 12 amino acids. Germline CDR1 reads PRHDT; CDR2 reads FYEKMQ (reference sequence). Trimming took off 5 bases at V and 13 bases at J, with 17 bases between the two ends. The source material, roughly 20-31 mg of unsorted bulk tissue, was used to co-extract RNA and DNA. Comments on this clonotype: Its antigen is undetermined.

With approximately 500 ng total RNA as template and a constant-region primer, TCR beta cDNA was made. Three nested multiplex PCR rounds, a slightly modified ARM-PCR, produced the libraries for TCR beta. The first two PCR rounds, approximately 11 cycles each, used TRBV1-TRBV30 forward primers and a C-beta reverse primer. TCRdb recomputed calls from the multiplex PCR reads with MiXCR, one row per CDR3 protein. The sample includes 110,000 or so distinct CDR3 sequences, 80% to 85% of them seen just once. The specimen sequenced was liver tumor tissue from sampling region 3. Subset in this sample: tumor region T3, left-lateral pole. The sequence came from a man aged 35-49 years with primary liver carcinoma and hepatitis B virus infection. The chain couples TRBV13 to TRBJ1-1; D not resolved. CDR3 sequence: CASSTMGGGVFF. DNA of the CDR3: TGTGCCAGCAGCACCATGGGTGGTGGAGTTTTCTTT.